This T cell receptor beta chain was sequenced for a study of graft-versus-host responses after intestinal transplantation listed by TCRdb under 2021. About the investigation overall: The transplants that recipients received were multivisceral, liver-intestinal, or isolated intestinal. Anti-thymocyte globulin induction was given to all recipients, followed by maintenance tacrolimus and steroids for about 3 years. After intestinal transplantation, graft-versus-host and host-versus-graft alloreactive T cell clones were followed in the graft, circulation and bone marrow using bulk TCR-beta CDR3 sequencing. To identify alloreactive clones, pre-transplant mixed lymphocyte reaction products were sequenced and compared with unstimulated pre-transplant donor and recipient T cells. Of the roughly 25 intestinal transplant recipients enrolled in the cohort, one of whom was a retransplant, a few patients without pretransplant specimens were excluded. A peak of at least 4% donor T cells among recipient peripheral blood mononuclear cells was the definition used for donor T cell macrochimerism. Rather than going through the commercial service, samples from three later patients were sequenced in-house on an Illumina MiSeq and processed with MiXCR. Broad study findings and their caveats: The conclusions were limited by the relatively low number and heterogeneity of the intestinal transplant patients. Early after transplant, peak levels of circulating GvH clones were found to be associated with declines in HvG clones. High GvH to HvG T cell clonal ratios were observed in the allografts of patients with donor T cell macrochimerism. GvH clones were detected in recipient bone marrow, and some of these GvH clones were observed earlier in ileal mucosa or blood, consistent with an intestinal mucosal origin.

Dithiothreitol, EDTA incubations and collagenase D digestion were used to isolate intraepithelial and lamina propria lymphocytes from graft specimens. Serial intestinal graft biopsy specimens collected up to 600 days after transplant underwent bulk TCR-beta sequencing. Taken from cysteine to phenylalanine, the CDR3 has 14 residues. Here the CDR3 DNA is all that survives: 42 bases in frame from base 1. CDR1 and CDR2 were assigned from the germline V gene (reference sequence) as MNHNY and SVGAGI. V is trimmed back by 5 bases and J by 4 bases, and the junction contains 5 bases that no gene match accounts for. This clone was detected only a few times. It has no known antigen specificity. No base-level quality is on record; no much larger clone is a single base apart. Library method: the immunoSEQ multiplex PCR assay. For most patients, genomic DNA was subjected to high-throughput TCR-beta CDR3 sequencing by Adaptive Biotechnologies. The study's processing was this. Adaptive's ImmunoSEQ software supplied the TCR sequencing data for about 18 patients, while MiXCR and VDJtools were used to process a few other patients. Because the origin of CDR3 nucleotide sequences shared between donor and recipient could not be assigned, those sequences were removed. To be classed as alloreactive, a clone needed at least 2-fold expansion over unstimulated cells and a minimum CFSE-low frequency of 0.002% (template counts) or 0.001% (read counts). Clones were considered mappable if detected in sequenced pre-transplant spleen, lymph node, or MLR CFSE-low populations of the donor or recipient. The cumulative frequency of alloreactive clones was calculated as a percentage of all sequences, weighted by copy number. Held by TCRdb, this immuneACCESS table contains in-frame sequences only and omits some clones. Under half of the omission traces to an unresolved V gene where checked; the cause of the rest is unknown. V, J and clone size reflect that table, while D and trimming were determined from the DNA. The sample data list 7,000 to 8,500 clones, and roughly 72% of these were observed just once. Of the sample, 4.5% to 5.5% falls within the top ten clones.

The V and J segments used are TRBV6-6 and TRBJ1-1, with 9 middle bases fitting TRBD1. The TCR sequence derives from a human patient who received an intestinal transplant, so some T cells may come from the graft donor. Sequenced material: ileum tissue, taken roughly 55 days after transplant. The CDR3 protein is CASSKGQGFTEAFF. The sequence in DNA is TGTGCCAGCAGTAAAGGACAGGGGTTCACTGAAGCTTTCTTT.